These 14 T cell receptor beta chains share one sample of origin, sequenced in a study of blood T cells in healthy people across ages. PCR was performed a second time for 7 to 11 cycles using a sample-barcoded 5' primer and a J-beta primer mix. TCRdb used MiXCR to reprocess the 5' RACE reads, holding one entry per CDR3 protein. Altogether about 1,500,000 distinct CDR3 sequences are present, approximately 30% being singletons, with the ten largest covering roughly 8%. The sequenced sample consisted of blood. Source of these receptors: a woman in her thirties in good health.

In this sample, this clonotype turned up many times. J is TRBJ1-2 and V is TRBV9, with D perhaps matching TRBD1 (5 bases). The CDR3 extends over 15 amino acids. Germline V gene lookup returns CDR1 SGDLS and CDR2 YYNGEE. Trimming cost V 4 bases and J 7 bases, with 20 bases left between them. DNA for the CDR3: TGTGCCAGCAGCTCGTCAGGGCTCGGTTCGTCTGGCTACACCTTC. This gives the protein CASSSSGLGSSGYTF. The whole variable domain, filled in from reference TRBV9 and TRBJ1-2, reads DSGVTQTPKHLITATGQRVTLRCSPRSGDLSVYWYQQSLDQGLQFLIQYYNGEERAKGNILERFSAQQFPDLHSELNLSSLELGDSALYFCASSSSGLGSSGYTFGSGTRLTVV.

The chain combines TRBV27 with TRBJ2-7; D not resolved. CDR1 is MNHEY and CDR2 is SMNVEV in the germline V gene (reference sequence). This CDR3 has 15 residues. Trimming removed 6 bases from V and 1 base from J, with 16 bases in between. The CDR3 DNA is TGTGCCAGCAGACCGCTCTTGAGAGGTTCCTACGAGCAGTACTTC. It encodes CASRPLLRGSYEQYF.

This clonotype was seen only a few times. This chain connects TRBV15 to TRBJ1-1; D unresolved. The CDR3 is 15 amino acids. V lost 0 bases to trimming and J lost 2 bases, with 10 bases between them. Germline CDR1 is LNHNV and CDR2 is YYDKDF (reference sequence). The CDR3 spells CATSRDPFPNTEAFF. CDR3 nucleotide sequence: TGTGCCACCAGCAGAGACCCCTTCCCTAACACTGAAGCTTTCTTT. Looking up the rest from reference TRBV15 and TRBJ1-1 gives the full variable domain: DAMVIQNPRYQVTQFGKPVTLSCSQTLNHNVMYWYQQKSSQAPKLLFHYYDKDFNNEADTPDNFQSRRPNTSFCFLDIRSPGLGDTAMYLCATSRDPFPNTEAFFGQGTRLTVV.

The rearrangement uses TRBV20-1 and TRBJ1-5; tentative D call: TRBD1 (5 bases). CDR3 length: 12 amino acids. V lost 6 bases and J 7 bases, leaving 13 bases between the germline ends. Germline CDR1 and CDR2: DFQATT and SNEGSKA (reference sequence). CDR3 residues: CSAQGLGQPQHF. The CDR3, as DNA: TGCAGTGCCCAGGGTTTGGGGCAGCCCCAGCATTTT.

This clonotype showed up just a few times. The J gene is TRBJ2-3, the V gene TRBV6-1; D call uncertain. The germline V and J ends were trimmed by 3 bases and 2 bases, with 6 bases remaining between them. Germline CDR1 reads MNHNS; CDR2 reads SASEGT. This CDR3 comprises 13 residues. Written as DNA, the CDR3 is TGTGCCAGCAGTGACTCTCCCACAGATACGCAGTATTTT. It encodes CASSDSPTDTQYF.

This clonotype was found many times. The CDR3 DNA reads as TGTGCCAGCAGTAAGAGCGGGGGGCGGGAGACCCAGTACTTC. Translating it yields CASSKSGGRETQYF. The chain is built from TRBV6-6 and TRBJ2-5, with 9 positions matching TRBD2. The germline V gene has CDR1 MNHNY and CDR2 SVGAGI (reference sequence). The length of the CDR3 is 14 residues. The V segment lost 5 bases and the J segment 5 bases; nucleotides outside the gene matches: 6.

Here the CDR3 reads CASSAPRGGTDTQYF. In DNA form, the CDR3 reads TGTGCCAGCAGTGCTCCCAGGGGGGGCACAGATACGCAGTATTTT. The V call is TRBV28, the J call TRBJ2-3, with D perhaps matching TRBD1 (7 bases). This CDR3 has 15 amino acids. Germline V gene data show CDR1 as MDHEN and CDR2 as SYDVKM. V was cut by 5 bases and J by 1 base, with 13 bases left in between. The variable domain in full, with the rest retrieved from reference TRBV28 and TRBJ2-3, is DVKVTQSSRYLVKRTGEKVFLECVQDMDHENMFWYRQDPGLGLRLIYFSYDVKMKEKGDIPEGYSVSREKKERFSLILESASTNQTSMYLCASSAPRGGTDTQYFGPGTRLTVL.

The chain uses TRBV3-1 and TRBJ2-5; possible D gene TRBD2, 5 bases. Trimming removed 0 bases at V and 6 bases at J, with 11 bases between. The CDR3 has 14 amino acids. Germline V gene data show CDR1 as LGHDT and CDR2 as YNNKEL (reference sequence). The CDR3 sequence: CASSQDRGSKTQYF. The CDR3, as DNA: TGTGCCAGCAGCCAAGACCGGGGATCGAAGACCCAGTACTTC.

This clonotype has a count of ten or more. This chain connects TRBV7-2 to TRBJ2-1; 15 bases line up with TRBD2. J gave up 9 bases and V 4 bases, and 4 bases lay outside the gene matches. CDR3 length: 15 residues. CDR1 SGHTA and CDR2 FQGNSA come from the germline V gene. The CDR3 coding sequence is TGTGCCAGCAGCTGGACTAGCGGGGGGGATGTTGAGCAGTTCTTC. Amino acid sequence: CASSWTSGGDVEQFF. The full variable domain, rest sourced from reference TRBV7-2 and TRBJ2-1, is GAGVSQSPSNKVTEKGKDVELRCDPISGHTALYWYRQSLGQGLEFLIYFQGNSAPDKSGLPSDRFSAERTGGSVSTLTIQRTQQEDSAVYLCASSWTSGGDVEQFFGPGTRLTVL.

This clonotype was counted at least ten times. The gene calls are TRBV7-2 and TRBJ2-7; 13 nucleotides line up with TRBD2. The CDR3 is 14 residues long. Germline V gene data show CDR1 as SGHTA and CDR2 as FQGNSA. Unmatched junction bases numbered 1, after V lost 1 base and J lost 7 bases. The CDR3, as DNA: TGTGCCAGCAGCTTAGGGACTAGCGGGGGAGAGCAGTACTTC. Translating gives CASSLGTSGGEQYF.

Concerning this clonotype itself: This may come from a read error, since a much larger clone is one base off. The rearrangement joins TRBV7-2 to TRBJ2-3; the D gene is possibly TRBD2 (5 bases). Germline CDR1 SGHTA, CDR2 FQGNSA. The V end lost 1 base, the J end lost 4 bases, and 12 bases lay between the germline ends. This CDR3 is built from 15 residues. DNA of the CDR3: TGTGCCAGCAGCTTAGGAGCGGACCCCGCAGATACGCAGTATTTT. Protein product: CASSLGADPADTQYF.

J is TRBJ2-2 and V is TRBV4-1; perhaps TRBD2 as D (6 bases). Germline V CDR1 and CDR2: MGHRA, YSYEKL. The CDR3 is made up of 17 amino acids. Trimming removed 1 base at V and 5 bases at J, with 17 bases between. The CDR3 here is CASSQGASVRETGELFF. For the CDR3, the DNA is TGCGCCAGCAGCCAAGGAGCTAGCGTCAGGGAGACCGGGGAGCTGTTTTTT.

V is TRBV2 and J is TRBJ2-1; 9 bases match TRBD1. The CDR3 totals 16 residues. Trimming removed 6 bases from V and 6 bases from J; junction bases left unmatched: 12. Germline loops: CDR1 SNHLY, CDR2 FYNNEI. CDR3 amino acids: CASRAAGTGIVNEQFF. In DNA, the CDR3 is TGTGCCAGCAGGGCCGCCGGGACAGGGATTGTCAATGAGCAGTTCTTC.

This clonotype was found many times. J is TRBJ2-3 and V is TRBV7-3, with 7 bases fitting TRBD2. With V trimmed by 5 bases and J by 5 bases, 7 bases remained unmatched. This CDR3 spans 14 amino acids. Germline CDR1 and CDR2: SGHTA and FQGTGA. CDR3 nucleotide sequence: TGTGCCAGCAGCCCTAGCGGCCGGCAAGATACGCAGTATTTT. Translation gives CASSPSGRQDTQYF.